The 18 T cell receptor beta chains listed next were all sequenced from one sample in a study of shared clonotypes between healthy human individuals. Data came from immunoSEQ multiplex PCR; TCRdb stores just in-frame clones and leaves some out. The sample has around 500,000 clones; about 85% are singletons. Material for sequencing was PBMCs. Receptors originate from a woman in her forties in good health. Some clones in this sample may be carry-over from other donors' samples.

V gene TRBV27 combines with J gene TRBJ2-5; D could derive from TRBD1 or TRBD2 (5 bases each). This CDR3 has 14 residues. CDR1 and CDR2 (germline): MNHEY, SMNVEV (reference sequence). Deletions cut 5 bases from V and 1 base from J, with 11 bases between. As DNA, the CDR3 is TGTGCCAGCAGTGTACGGGACGCCCAAGAGACCCAGTACTTC. Amino acid sequence: CASSVRDAQETQYF.

The chain is built from TRBV30 and TRBJ1-2; 7 bases are shared with TRBD1. The V and J ends lost 1 base and 4 bases, in that order; junction bases with no gene match: 9. The CDR3 is 15 amino acids. Germline CDR1 reads GTSNPN; CDR2 reads SVGIG (reference sequence). In nucleotides, the CDR3 is TGTGCCTGGAGTGGTGTCGGCGGGACAGTCTATGGCTACACCTTC. It encodes CAWSGVGGTVYGYTF.

This chain links TRBV6-1 with TRBJ2-7, with 12 bases matching TRBD2. Per germline, CDR1 MNHNS and CDR2 SASEGT. CDR3 length: 20 residues. The V and J ends lost 3 bases and 5 bases, in that order; junction bases with no gene match: 20. The CDR3 reads CASSDSIGLAGSPGSNEQYF. In DNA, the CDR3 is TGTGCCAGCAGTGATTCCATCGGACTAGCGGGAAGCCCCGGGTCCAACGAGCAGTACTTC.

Comment on this clone: It differs at one base from a far larger clone, so likely a read error. This chain uses TRBV28 with TRBJ1-1, with D uncertain. Looked up from germline, CDR1 is MDHEN and CDR2 is SYDVKM. The CDR3 runs 13 residues. V was cut by 6 bases and J by 1 base, with 9 bases left in between. CDR3 DNA: TGTGCCAGCAGACTGGACGGGAACACTGAAGCTTTCTTT. This gives the protein CASRLDGNTEAFF.

Regarding this clone: A far bigger clonotype differs at one base, so this is likely a read error. The chain couples TRBV6-5 to TRBJ2-5; 10 nucleotides align to TRBD2. This CDR3 contains 15 residues. The germline gives CDR1 MNHEY, CDR2 SVGAGI. DNA for the CDR3: TGTACCAGCAGTTATTCTAGCGGGAGCGGGGAGACCCAGTACTTC. As protein: CTSSYSSGSGETQYF.

On this clone itself: Mismatch with germline at one junction end may stem from a read error. The chain couples TRBV27 to TRBJ2-3, with D unclear. The CDR3 length is 15 residues. Germline-derived CDR1 and CDR2 are MNHEY and SMNVEV (reference sequence). The CDR3: CATSSRPDSTDTQYF. The CDR3 DNA reads as TGTGCCACCAGTTCCCGTCCCGATAGCACAGATACGCAGTATTTT.

Comment on this clone: With a far larger clone one base away, a read error is the likely cause. The sample contains more than one DNA sequence encoding this CDR3. CDR3 nucleotides: TGTGCAACCGGGACATCGACAGATACGCAGTATTTT. It encodes CATGTSTDTQYF. The chain carries TRBV10-3 and TRBJ2-3; a weak D match, TRBD1 (6 bases). This CDR3 comprises 12 residues. The germline gives CDR1 ENHRY, CDR2 SYGVKD.

The chain employs TRBV5-4 and TRBJ1-2, with 9 bases identical to TRBD1. The CDR3 contains 15 residues. Germline lookup yields CDR1 SGHNT and CDR2 YYREEE (reference sequence). V trimming: 3 bases; J trimming: 5 bases; junction bases outside the gene matches: 8. DNA for the CDR3: TGTGCCAGCAGCTCCGTAGGACAGGGGCGGTATGGCTACACCTTC. Its translation: CASSSVGQGRYGYTF.

Details on this clone: The same CDR3 can be traced to other DNA sequences in this sample. The gene calls are TRBV30 and TRBJ2-5; the D gene is possibly TRBD2 (5 bases). Germline CDR1 GTSNPN, CDR2 SVGIG (reference sequence). V lost 6 bases and J lost 7, with 21 bases in between. The CDR3 consists of 14 residues. CDR3 sequence: CACSVIGNLGTQYF. As DNA, the CDR3 is TGTGCCTGTAGCGTAATCGGCAACCTTGGGACCCAGTACTTC.

A note on this clone: Since a far larger clone is one base different, this is likely a read error. Other DNA sequences from this sample encode an identical CDR3 as well. The chain employs TRBV28 and TRBJ1-5, with D tentatively TRBD1 (5 bases). The CDR3 covers 14 residues. The V and J ends lost 6 bases and 3 bases respectively, with 12 bases between them. The V gene's germline CDR1 is MDHEN and CDR2 SYDVKM. The CDR3 loop is CASRVQGNNQPQHF. The CDR3 bases are TGTGCCAGCAGAGTGCAGGGAAACAATCAGCCCCAGCATTTT.

As to this clone: A far more abundant clone sits one base away, making this likely a read error. The chain employs TRBV6-4 and TRBJ2-1; the D gene is possibly TRBD2 (6 bases). CDR3 length: 14 amino acids. Deletions cut 5 bases from V and 7 bases from J, with 15 bases between. Per germline, CDR1 MRHNA and CDR2 SNTAGT. Written as DNA, the CDR3 is TGTGCCAGCAGTCTAGTGGGAGGTATAAATGAGCAGTTCTTC. Protein product: CASSLVGGINEQFF.

The chain combines TRBV6-5 with TRBJ2-5; either TRBD1 or TRBD2 may supply D (5 bases each). V shed 5 bases and J shed 4 bases, with 11 bases lying between them. The germline V gene encodes CDR1 MNHEY and CDR2 SVGAGI. This CDR3 region has 13 residues. CDR3 region: CASSRGVGETQYF. The CDR3, as DNA: TGTGCCAGCAGTAGGGGAGTGGGAGAGACCCAGTACTTC.

The chain couples TRBV2 to TRBJ1-1, with TRBD1 matching over 7 bases. The CDR3 consists of 13 residues. Unmatched junction bases numbered 5, after V lost 4 bases and J lost 6 bases. Germline V gene lookup returns CDR1 SNHLY and CDR2 FYNNEI. The CDR3 DNA reads TGTGCCAGCAGTGGACAGGGCTTCGCTGAAGCTTTCTTT. Translation gives CASSGQGFAEAFF. Full variable domain (missing parts from reference TRBV2 and TRBJ1-1): EPEVTQTPSHQVTQMGQEVILRCVPISNHLYFYWYRQILGQKVEFLVSFYNNEISEKSEIFDDQFSVERPDGSNFTLKIRSTKLEDSAMYFCASSGQGFAEAFFGQGTRLTVV.

The CDR3 DNA reads TGCGCCAGCAGCTTGGTTCCAGGAGAAGAGACCCAGTACTTC. Translating gives CASSLVPGEETQYF. The gene calls are TRBV5-1 and TRBJ2-5, with D unclear. Trimming took off 0 bases at V and 3 bases at J, with 9 bases between the two ends. CDR1 and CDR2 from the germline V gene are SGHRS and YFSETQ. This CDR3 spans 14 amino acids. Combining the CDR3 with reference TRBV5-1 and TRBJ2-5 gives the whole variable domain KAGVTQTPRYLIKTRGQQVTLSCSPISGHRSVSWYQQTPGQGLQFLFEYFSETQRNKGNFPGRFSGRQFSNSRSEMNVSTLELGDSALYLCASSLVPGEETQYFGPGTRLLVL.

In regard to this clone: This probably arose from a read error, given a far larger clone one base away. Other DNA sequences in this sample translate to the same CDR3. The chain joins TRBV27 to TRBJ2-4; no clear D gene. Trimming removed 2 bases at V and 6 bases at J, with 11 bases between. The CDR3 totals 14 residues. CDR1 and CDR2 (germline): MNHEY, SMNVEV (reference sequence). CDR3: CASSLGLQGNIQYF. CDR3 DNA sequence: TGTGCCAGCAGTTTAGGGCTTCAAGGAAACATTCAGTACTTC.

The CDR3 sequence: CASSESPRTVFGYNEQFF. The CDR3 nucleotides are TGTGCCAGCAGTGAAAGTCCCAGGACAGTCTTTGGTTACAATGAGCAGTTCTTC. The V call is TRBV6-4, the J call TRBJ2-1; possibly TRBD1 for D (6 bases). Germline V CDR1 and CDR2: MRHNA, SNTAGT. V lost 3 bases to trimming and J lost 4 bases, with 22 bases between them. The CDR3 is 18 amino acids.

Note on this clone: A far larger clone lies a single base away; this is likely a read error. V gene TRBV29-1 combines with J gene TRBJ2-7; D may be TRBD1 or TRBD2 (5 bases each). CDR3 length: 13 amino acids. V lost 4 bases and J lost 5, with 15 bases in between. Per the germline V gene, CDR1 is SQVTM and CDR2 is ANQGSEA. Here the CDR3 reads CSVAGPAVHEQYF. DNA of the CDR3: TGCAGCGTTGCGGGACCAGCGGTCCACGAGCAGTACTTC.

This clone was observed many times. The chain recombines TRBV19 with TRBJ2-3, with 12 positions matching TRBD2. Per the germline V gene, CDR1 is LNHDA and CDR2 is SQIVND (reference sequence). CDR3 length: 16 amino acids. V lost 7 bases and J lost 0; bases outside the gene matches: 5. This CDR3 is CASKRLAGASTDTQYF. CDR3 DNA sequence: TGTGCCAGTAAGAGACTAGCGGGGGCTAGCACAGATACGCAGTATTTT.